This is a list of T cell receptor beta chains from one sample in a study of blood T cells in healthy people across ages. TCRdb fed the 5' RACE reads into MiXCR, producing one record per CDR3 protein. The table shows hundreds of thousands of distinct CDR3 sequences, with about 30% occurring only once. Sequencing input: blood. The receptors here all came from a woman aged 80 or over in good health. Both conserved end residues are part of each CDR3. Each record gives: V gene, D gene, clone size, J gene, CDR3 protein, CDR3 DNA. The D gene is left open where the match is weak. The size of a clone is reported for some rows only, either as once, few or many, or as a class for expanded clones.

TRBV3-1,TRBD2,many,TRBJ2-3,CASSQGWTTSGTDTQYF,TGTGCCAGCAGCCAAGGGTGGACGACTAGCGGCACAGATACGCAGTATTTT
TRBV7-2,TRBD1,NA,TRBJ1-1,CASSSTGVAEAFF,TGTGCCAGCAGCTCGACAGGGGTGGCTGAAGCTTTCTTT
TRBV12-3/TRBV12-4,TRBD1,NA,TRBJ2-2,CASKTGTATGELFF,TGTGCCAGCAAAACCGGGACAGCCACCGGGGAGCTGTTTTTT
TRBV9,NA,few,TRBJ2-4,CGSSPPIAKNIQYF,TGTGGCAGCAGCCCACCAATAGCCAAAAACATTCAGTACTTC
TRBV7-9,NA,many,TRBJ1-2,CASSLASDYGYTF,TGTGCCAGCAGCTTAGCGTCTGACTATGGCTACACCTTC
TRBV7-2,NA,many,TRBJ1-2,CASSLTQAHRSGYTF,TGTGCCAGCAGCCTGACACAGGCCCACCGGAGTGGCTACACCTTC
TRBV20-1,TRBD1,NA,TRBJ1-2,CSARDPRTGEYGYTF,TGCAGTGCTAGAGACCCTCGGACAGGGGAATATGGCTACACCTTC
TRBV7-2,NA,NA,TRBJ1-1,CASSLDPGHNTEAFF,TGTGCCAGCAGCTTAGACCCGGGACACAACACTGAAGCTTTCTTT
TRBV4-3,NA,many,TRBJ2-1,CASSLRQGRDEQFF,TGCGCCAGCAGCCTGAGACAGGGGAGGGATGAGCAGTTCTTC
TRBV6-5,NA,few,TRBJ1-3,CASSYPRLWGQDSGNTIYF,TGTGCCAGCAGTTACCCCCGTTTATGGGGCCAGGACTCTGGAAACACCATATATTTT
TRBV11-2,TRBD1,few,TRBJ2-1,CAAGTGGYNEQFF,TGTGCCGCCGGGACAGGGGGCTACAATGAGCAGTTCTTC
TRBV6-2/TRBV6-3,TRBD1,NA,TRBJ1-1,CASSYGQGRAFF,TGTGCCAGCAGTTACGGACAGGGGCGAGCTTTCTTT
TRBV7-9,TRBD1,many,TRBJ2-5,CASSAGDRGAETQYF,TGTGCCAGCAGCGCAGGGGACAGGGGGGCTGAGACCCAGTACTTC
TRBV6-5,TRBD1,few,TRBJ2-5,CASSTGGKETQYF,TGTGCCAGCAGCACAGGGGGCAAAGAGACCCAGTACTTC
TRBV5-1,TRBD1,NA,TRBJ2-5,CASSLTGGGTKETQYF,TGCGCCAGCAGCCTGACAGGGGGCGGTACGAAAGAGACCCAGTACTTC
TRBV7-7,NA,NA,TRBJ2-5,CASSLGPARIQETQYF,TGTGCCAGCAGCTTAGGCCCAGCGAGGATCCAAGAGACCCAGTACTTC
TRBV12-3/TRBV12-4,TRBD1,NA,TRBJ1-1,CASSLAPGTANTEAFF,TGTGCCAGCAGTCTGGCCCCCGGGACAGCTAACACTGAAGCTTTCTTT
TRBV29-1,NA,many,TRBJ2-3,CSVEKGGTDTQYF,TGCAGCGTTGAAAAGGGGGGCACAGATACGCAGTATTTT
TRBV2,TRBD1,many,TRBJ1-2,CASLTGGGGYTF,TGTGCCAGCCTCACAGGGGGCGGTGGCTACACCTTC
TRBV12-3/TRBV12-4,NA,many,TRBJ2-7,CASRQAGGEQYF,TGTGCCAGCAGACAGGCCGGAGGAGAGCAGTACTTC
TRBV3-1,NA,few,TRBJ1-2,CASSQVEGRDRQNYGYTF,TGTGCCAGCAGCCAAGTGGAGGGAAGAGACAGGCAGAACTATGGCTACACCTTC
TRBV20-1,TRBD2,many,TRBJ2-3,CSAPMSGGFTDTQYF,TGCAGTGCGCCAATGAGCGGGGGGTTTACAGATACGCAGTATTTT
TRBV7-2,NA,NA,TRBJ2-2,CASSLAQSGTGELFF,TGTGCCAGCAGCTTAGCCCAGTCGGGCACCGGGGAGCTGTTTTTT
TRBV27,NA,NA,TRBJ2-7,CASSSLVSYEQYF,TGTGCCAGCAGTTCACTCGTCTCCTACGAGCAGTACTTC
TRBV12-3/TRBV12-4,NA,NA,TRBJ1-6,CASSSLGALNSPLHF,TGTGCCAGCAGTTCCCTAGGGGCCTTGAATTCACCCCTCCACTTT
TRBV5-1,NA,NA,TRBJ1-2,CASSEAGYGYTF,TGCGCCAGCAGCGAGGCCGGCTATGGCTACACCTTC
TRBV5-1,TRBD1,NA,TRBJ1-1,CASSLGVGTANTEAFF,TGCGCCAGCAGCTTGGGAGTCGGGACAGCGAACACTGAAGCTTTCTTT
TRBV28,NA,many,TRBJ2-7,CASRHPGTSQRRGVYEQYF,TGTGCCAGCAGACACCCAGGGACATCTCAAAGAAGGGGGGTCTACGAGCAGTACTTC
TRBV3-1,TRBD1,few,TRBJ2-7,CASSMDRGFYEQYF,TGTGCCAGCAGCATGGACAGGGGCTTCTACGAGCAGTACTTC
TRBV12-3/TRBV12-4,NA,many,TRBJ2-5,CASRKSGTRETQYF,TGTGCCAGCAGGAAATCGGGGACAAGAGAGACCCAGTACTTC
TRBV6-2/TRBV6-3,NA,few,TRBJ1-2,CASSSLVQTVYGYTF,TGTGCCAGCAGTTCCCTTGTACAGACCGTTTATGGCTACACCTTC
TRBV7-8,TRBD1,many,TRBJ2-7,CASSLTTGGGEQYF,TGTGCCAGCAGCTTAACAACAGGGGGAGGCGAGCAGTACTTC
TRBV4-2,TRBD1,NA,TRBJ1-2,CASSQEQTGVYGYTF,TGTGCCAGCAGCCAAGAGCAAACAGGGGTTTATGGCTACACCTTC
TRBV29-1,NA,few,TRBJ1-2,CSSKTAGGGYTF,TGCAGCTCGAAAACGGCTGGGGGAGGCTACACCTTC
TRBV3-1,NA,NA,TRBJ1-1,CASSRWDPRNTEAFF,TGTGCCAGCAGCCGTTGGGACCCCCGAAACACTGAAGCTTTCTTT
TRBV5-4,NA,few,TRBJ2-5,CASSLRQVSETQYF,TGTGCCAGCAGCTTGCGTCAGGTTTCAGAGACCCAGTACTTC
TRBV21-1,NA,once,TRBJ2-1,CASSKRGTGLSYNEQFF,TGTGCCAGCAGCAAAAGAGGGACAGGGCTGTCCTACAATGAGCAGTTCTTC
TRBV20-1,NA,NA,TRBJ2-6,CSARDRSGANVRTF,TGCAGTGCTAGAGATCGTTCTGGGGCCAACGTCCGGACTTTC
TRBV20-1,NA,many,TRBJ2-5,CSARGTVRGETQYF,TGCAGTGCTAGAGGGACGGTTCGAGGGGAGACCCAGTACTTC
TRBV20-1,NA,NA,TRBJ2-7,CSARPTAISYEQYF,TGCAGTGCTAGACCGACAGCAATCTCCTACGAGCAGTACTTC
TRBV11-2,NA,many,TRBJ2-1,CASSLFGGNEQFF,TGTGCCAGCTCACTTTTCGGGGGTAATGAGCAGTTCTTC
TRBV6-5,NA,once,TRBJ2-3,CASSYSSRGGADTQYF,TGTGCCAGCAGTTACTCGAGTCGGGGTGGCGCAGATACGCAGTATTTT
TRBV7-8,NA,NA,TRBJ2-7,CASSLANREYEQYF,TGTGCCAGCAGCTTAGCCAACAGGGAATACGAGCAGTACTTC
TRBV10-1,NA,many,TRBJ2-7,CASSESPGLMTYEQYF,TGCGCCAGCAGTGAGTCGCCGGGACTCATGACCTACGAGCAGTACTTC
TRBV7-2,TRBD2,once,TRBJ2-3,CASNRMVAGDTQYF,TGTGCCAGCAACCGAATGGTAGCGGGGGATACGCAGTATTTT
TRBV7-9,NA,few,TRBJ2-7,CASSLRINYEQYF,TGTGCCAGCAGCTTGCGGATTAACTACGAGCAGTACTTC
TRBV7-8,NA,NA,TRBJ2-7,CASVKRRDVTYEQYF,TGTGCCAGCGTAAAACGGAGGGACGTTACCTACGAGCAGTACTTC
TRBV29-1,TRBD1,NA,TRBJ1-1,CSAGGETEAFF,TGCAGCGCAGGGGGCGAGACTGAAGCTTTCTTT
TRBV6-5,TRBD1,many,TRBJ1-2,CASSNRGLRGYGYTF,TGTGCCAGCAGCAACAGGGGCCTACGGGGATATGGCTACACCTTC
TRBV12-3/TRBV12-4,NA,many,TRBJ2-7,CASSPNLGLNYEQYF,TGTGCCAGCAGTCCTAACCTAGGGCTCAACTACGAGCAGTACTTC